This paragraph reports one T cell receptor (beta chain). This CDR3 contains 15 residues. Deletions cut 0 bases from V and 2 bases from J, with 12 bases between. CDR1 is SGHRS and CDR2 is YFSETQ in the germline V gene. The sample originates from a study of blood T cell repertoires in COVID-19. Libraries were prepared by immunoSEQ multiplex PCR; TCRdb keeps only in-frame clonotypes and omits some of them. This table has about 74,000 clones, around 83% appearing once. The clonotype comes from a man older than 75 with acute or convalescent COVID-19. The material sequenced was peripheral blood. The gene calls are TRBV5-1 and TRBJ2-7; tentatively, D is TRBD2 (5 bases). The CDR3 is CASSLGSAATYEQYF. The DNA for the CDR3 is TGCGCCAGCAGCTTGGGTTCAGCGGCAACCTACGAGCAGTACTTC. The variable domain in full, with the rest retrieved from reference TRBV5-1 and TRBJ2-7, is KAGVTQTPRYLIKTRGQQVTLSCSPISGHRSVSWYQQTPGQGLQFLFEYFSETQRNKGNFPGRFSGRQFSNSRSEMNVSTLELGDSALYLCASSLGSAATYEQYFGPGTRLTVT.